The next 6 T cell receptor beta chains were all read from a single sample in a study of T-cell memory formation after mild COVID-19. A single record per CDR3 protein comes from TCRdb applying MiXCR to the 5' RACE reads. Of fewer than 450,000 distinct CDR3 sequences listed, 24% are singletons. Sequenced material: PBMCs or a T cell subset sorted from them (not recorded which). Receptors were obtained from an adult woman who had mild COVID-19 (a few samples of this study predate the infection). Cell type and time point are not known.

The genes are TRBV5-1 and TRBJ2-1, with D perhaps TRBD1 (5 bases). The V end was cut by 0 bases, the J end by 10 bases, with 14 bases between. The CDR3 runs 14 residues. From germline, CDR1 is SGHRS and CDR2 YFSETQ. CDR3 coding DNA: TGCGCCAGCAGCTTGGGACAGTCGGTGAAGGAGCAGTTCTTC. Translating gives CASSLGQSVKEQFF.

This clonotype has more than one count but fewer than ten. The rearrangement uses TRBV5-5 and TRBJ2-2; no firm D call. CDR1 and CDR2 (germline): SGHKS, YYEKEE (reference sequence). V lost 4 bases and J 3 bases, leaving 16 bases between the germline ends. This CDR3 region has 16 residues. The DNA for the CDR3 is TGTGCCAGCAGCCTATACATCCGGACGGACACCGGGGAGCTGTTTTTT. Its protein is CASSLYIRTDTGELFF.

The chain carries TRBV4-1 and TRBJ1-2; 8 positions match TRBD1. The germline V gene has CDR1 MGHRA and CDR2 YSYEKL. V trimming: 3 bases; J trimming: 8 bases; junction bases outside the gene matches: 5. This CDR3 is 13 amino acids long. As DNA, the CDR3 is TGCGCCAGCAGCCAGGCAGGGGGCAGAGGCTACACCTTC. Translated, it gives CASSQAGGRGYTF.

This clonotype was found once. V gene TRBV7-9 combines with J gene TRBJ1-2, with TRBD1 matching 9 bases. This CDR3 region has 11 residues. The V gene's germline CDR1 is SEHNR and CDR2 FQNEAQ (reference sequence). The trim removed 5 bases at V and 11 bases at J, leaving 3 bases unmatched. The CDR3 coding sequence is TGTGCCAGCAGCCCGGACAGGGGATACACCTTC. Translating it yields CASSPDRGYTF.

V gene TRBV30 combines with J gene TRBJ2-7; 8 bases are shared with TRBD2. With 1 base clipped from V and 5 bases from J, the junction kept 13 bases outside the gene matches. The CDR3 runs 16 residues. Germline CDR1 and CDR2: GTSNPN and SVGIG (reference sequence). DNA for the CDR3: TGTGCCTGGAGTGCTCAAAGGGGACTAGTACGAAACGAGCAGTACTTC. It encodes CAWSAQRGLVRNEQYF.

This clonotype was observed a few times. The chain is built from TRBV10-3 and TRBJ1-4; D is uncertain. The CDR3 length is 13 residues. V gave up 4 bases and J gave up 5 bases, with 8 bases separating them. Germline values: CDR1 ENHRY, CDR2 SYGVKD. CDR3 nucleotide sequence: TGTGCCATCAGTGGAGGGCAGAATGAAAAACTGTTTTTT. Its protein is CAISGGQNEKLFF.